The source of this T cell receptor beta chain is a study of Ad26.COV2.S vaccination and SARS-CoV-2 variants. There are 15 residues in the CDR3. Looked up from germline, CDR1 is SEHNR and CDR2 is FQNEAQ (reference sequence). The V gene lost 5 bases and the J gene lost 4 bases, with 17 bases spanning the gap. Regarding treatment: some 20 received Ad26.COV2.S at low or high dose, single or two shots; about 5 received placebo; per-sample allocation not given. At day 63 after the first vaccine or placebo injection, samples were drawn. The method was immunoSEQ multiplex PCR; TCRdb's version includes in-frame clones alone and lacks a portion of them. The sample comprises around 320,000 clones, just over 85% of which are singletons, and 1.9% rests with the top ten.

The TCR originated in a person between 18 and 65 years old who received the Ad26.COV2.S COVID-19 vaccine or a placebo. This chain links TRBV7-9 with TRBJ1-2; D remains ambiguous. Sequenced here: peripheral blood, sampled in a trial of Ad26.COV2.S vaccine versus placebo. CDR3 in DNA: TGTGCCAGCAGCCGATTGCCGGGGATTGGCTATGGCTACACCTTC. Amino acids: CASSRLPGIGYGYTF. The entire variable domain, with the rest obtained from reference TRBV7-9 and TRBJ1-2, is as follows: DTGVSQNPRHKITKRGQNVTFRCDPISEHNRLYWYRQTLGQGPEFLTYFQNEAQLEKSRLLSDRFSAERPKGSFSTLEIQRTEQGDSAMYLCASSRLPGIGYGYTFGSGTRLTVV.